This is a list of T cell receptor beta chains from one sample in a study of spatial heterogeneity in lung cancer. One entry per CDR3 protein, called by TCRdb with MiXCR from the 5' RACE reads. The sample holds under 25,000 distinct CDR3 sequences; about 9% are singletons and the top ten take 30% to 45%. Sequenced here: PBMCs, sampled at follow-up. The receptors originated from a female donor with early-stage non-small cell lung cancer. Both conserved end residues are part of each CDR3. Each record gives: J gene, V gene, CDR3 protein.

TRBJ1-5 | TRBV4-1 | CASSQEKGVNQPQHF
TRBJ1-4 | TRBV6-5 | CASSYSFSEKLFF
TRBJ1-3 | TRBV7-2 | CASSLAAGARENTIYF
TRBJ1-3 | TRBV28 | CASRIPGGGSGNTIYF
TRBJ2-1 | TRBV7-2 | CASSFFGTEQFF
TRBJ2-5 | TRBV19 | CASRPGLGQETQYF
TRBJ2-7 | TRBV4-2 | CASSQARTQAYEQYF
TRBJ2-5 | TRBV7-2 | CASSFRQETQYF
TRBJ1-1 | TRBV19 | CASSIVYTGSNTEAFF
TRBJ2-2 | TRBV24-1 | CATSDSTDTGELFF
TRBJ2-3 | TRBV7-9 | CASSIRGPDTQYF
TRBJ1-1 | TRBV2 | CASRSEGEAFF
TRBJ2-1 | TRBV3-1 | CASSPNPGTSMNEQFF
TRBJ2-4 | TRBV12-3/TRBV12-4 | CASSPAGTSGSGAAKNIQYF
TRBJ1-5 | TRBV7-9 | CASTRDTGNQPQHF
TRBJ1-3 | TRBV20-1 | CSVATGRIYF
TRBJ1-2 | TRBV19 | CASSIHILYGYTF
TRBJ2-3 | TRBV4-3 | CASRLTSAQWDQTQYF
TRBJ2-7 | TRBV10-3 | CAISGTSGTYEQYF
TRBJ2-1 | TRBV7-9 | CASIESSYNEQFF
TRBJ1-4 | TRBV9 | CASSRYASGTTNEKLFF
TRBJ1-2 | TRBV9 | CASSPGVLYSDGYTF